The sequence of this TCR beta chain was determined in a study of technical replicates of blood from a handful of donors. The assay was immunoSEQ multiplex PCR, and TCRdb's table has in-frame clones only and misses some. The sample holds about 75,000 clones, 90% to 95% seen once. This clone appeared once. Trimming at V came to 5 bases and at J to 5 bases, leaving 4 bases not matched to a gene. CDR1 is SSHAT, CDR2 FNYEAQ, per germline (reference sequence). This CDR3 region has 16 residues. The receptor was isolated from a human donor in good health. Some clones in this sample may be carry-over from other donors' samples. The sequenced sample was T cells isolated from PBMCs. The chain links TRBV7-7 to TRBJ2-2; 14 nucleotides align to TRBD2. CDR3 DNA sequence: TGTGCCAGCAGCCGACTAGCGGGAGGGAGGACCGGGGAGCTGTTTTTT. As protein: CASSRLAGGRTGELFF.